This T cell receptor (beta chain) emerged from a study of blood T cell repertoires in COVID-19. Turning to the study itself: Acute and convalescent COVID-19 specimens originated in the United States, Italy and Spain. PBMCs, B-cell-depleted T cells, or T cells were the source of the cDNA or gDNA that made up the material.

In the authors' methods: The authors estimated nucleated cell counts from reference gene primer amplification. Profiled with immunoSEQ multiplex PCR; TCRdb holds only in-frame clones, not every one. V and J calls and clone size are given by that table; D and trimming were obtained from the DNA. The sample includes some 160,000 clones, 80% to 85% of them seen just once. This clone was counted a few times. CDR1 and CDR2 (germline): SGHRS, YFSETQ. The CDR3 spans 13 residues. The V gene lost 5 bases and the J gene lost 7 bases, with 15 bases spanning the gap. J is TRBJ1-2 and V is TRBV5-1; D ambiguous. The material sequenced was peripheral blood. The clonotype originates from a man aged 70 or older with active or convalescent COVID-19. The CDR3 region is CASSQGLRSGYTF. For the CDR3, the DNA is TGCGCCAGCAGTCAAGGACTACGGAGTGGCTACACCTTC. Together with reference TRBV5-1 and TRBJ1-2, the CDR3 gives the full variable domain: KAGVTQTPRYLIKTRGQQVTLSCSPISGHRSVSWYQQTPGQGLQFLFEYFSETQRNKGNFPGRFSGRQFSNSRSEMNVSTLELGDSALYLCASSQGLRSGYTFGSGTRLTVV.